One and the same sample provided the 22 T cell receptor beta chains below, sequenced in a study of cytomegalovirus exposure and HLA in healthy donors. This PCR relied on a set of 60 Vbeta primers and 13 Jbeta primers. Assay: immunoSEQ multiplex PCR; the TCRdb copy retains only in-frame clones and omits some. The sample carries more than 110,000 clones, approximately 73% recorded once. Sequenced input: PBMCs. The source is a human donor in good health.

This clone was recorded once. This chain joins TRBV10-3 and TRBJ1-5; D gene unclear. Per the germline V gene, CDR1 is ENHRY and CDR2 is SYGVKD. Trimming cost V 3 bases and J 7 bases, with 10 bases left between them. This CDR3 is built from 13 residues. CDR3 region: CAISDNIGQPQHF. In DNA, the CDR3 is TGTGCCATCAGTGATAACATTGGCCAGCCCCAGCATTTT.

The V and J genes are TRBV10-3 and TRBJ2-5, with D tentatively TRBD1 (6 bases). Trimming left V 0 bases short and J 3 bases short, with 8 bases between. CDR1 ENHRY and CDR2 SYGVKD come from the germline V gene. CDR3 length equals 14 residues. CDR3 in DNA: TGTGCCATCAGTGAGTCGCAGGGGAAAGAGACCCAGTACTTC. This gives the protein CAISESQGKETQYF.

This sequence joins TRBV2 and TRBJ1-2; 8 nucleotides line up with TRBD1. Germline V CDR1 and CDR2: SNHLY, FYNNEI. The CDR3 consists of 14 residues. After removal of 4 bases from V and 8 bases from J, the junction contained 9 bases not matched to a gene. The CDR3 nucleotides read TGTGCCAGCAGTGTAGAGACAGGGGTGAGAGGCTACACCTTC. As protein: CASSVETGVRGYTF.

The gene calls are TRBV11-2 and TRBJ1-1; D gene unclear. This CDR3 has 14 residues. Germline V gene data show CDR1 as SGHAT and CDR2 as FQNNGV. Trimming removed 0 bases from V and 11 bases from J, with 16 bases in between. The CDR3 DNA is TGTGCCAGCAGCTTAGAATGGTCGTCTAATAGTGCTTTCTTT. Its protein product is CASSLEWSSNSAFF.

J is TRBJ2-7 and V is TRBV6-5; 7 bases fit TRBD1. Germline CDR1 is MNHEY and CDR2 is SVGAGI. There are 14 residues in the CDR3. J gave up 2 bases and V 8 bases, and 9 bases lay outside the gene matches. This CDR3 is CASSSDRTTYEQYF. Here the CDR3 DNA reads TGTGCCAGCTCCTCGGACAGGACAACCTACGAGCAGTACTTC.

This clone appeared a few times. This rearrangement joins TRBV2 to TRBJ1-6, with D perhaps TRBD1 (6 bases). This CDR3 has 14 residues. CDR1 SNHLY and CDR2 FYNNEI come from the germline V gene. Deletions cut 3 bases from V and 6 bases from J, with 9 bases between. The CDR3 spells CASSDRGLNSPLHF. The CDR3 nucleotides are TGTGCCAGCAGTGACAGGGGCCTTAATTCACCCCTCCACTTT.

The chain carries TRBV5-1 and TRBJ2-5, with D tentatively TRBD2 (6 bases). Germline V gene data show CDR1 as SGHRS and CDR2 as YFSETQ. Trimming removed 5 bases at V and 2 bases at J, with 19 bases between. The length of the CDR3 is 16 residues. The CDR3 loop reads CASSLEWGVSQETQYF. CDR3 DNA: TGCGCCAGCAGTTTAGAATGGGGGGTGTCACAAGAGACCCAGTACTTC.

The chain carries TRBV7-8 and TRBJ2-1; D gene ambiguous. V gave up 4 bases and J gave up 11 bases, with 9 bases separating them. The length of the CDR3 is 11 residues. Looked up from germline, CDR1 is SGHVS and CDR2 is FQNEAQ. CDR3 in DNA: TGTGCCAGCAGCTCGTCGTCCCAGCAGTTCTTC. Protein: CASSSSSQQFF.

This chain links TRBV10-3 with TRBJ2-5, with 11 bases fitting TRBD2. Germline-derived CDR1 and CDR2 are ENHRY and SYGVKD. Trimming took 6 bases from V and 0 from J; bases not matched to a gene: 12. CDR3 size: 18 residues. The DNA of the CDR3 is TGTGCCATCAGCGATTCCGAGACTAGCGGGAAGTACCAAGAGACCCAGTACTTC. Translated, it gives CAISDSETSGKYQETQYF.

A word on this clone: At one end the junction does not follow the germline gene, possibly because of a read error. The chain recombines TRBV5-4 with TRBJ1-2; TRBD1 aligns across 7 bases. The CDR3 consists of 15 residues. CDR1 and CDR2 from the germline V gene are SGHNT and YYREEE (reference sequence). CDR3: CASRSGTEDPPGYAF. CDR3 nucleotide sequence: TGTGCCAGCAGGTCCGGGACAGAAGATCCCCCTGGCTACGCCTTC.

V is TRBV5-1 and J is TRBJ2-2; 12 positions agree with TRBD2. Per the germline V gene, CDR1 is SGHRS and CDR2 is YFSETQ. The V and J ends lost 1 base and 9 bases, in that order; junction bases with no gene match: 4. This CDR3 has 15 amino acids. In DNA, the CDR3 is TGCGCCAGCAGCTTGAAGACTAGCGGGAGTAGGGAGCTGTTTTTT. Amino acids: CASSLKTSGSRELFF.

The rearrangement links TRBV6-1 to TRBJ2-7, with a tentative D call TRBD1 (6 bases). The CDR3 is 14 residues long. Germline-derived CDR1 and CDR2 are MNHNS and SASEGT. With 1 base removed from V and 3 bases from J, the gap between germline ends came to 10 bases. CDR3 sequence: CASSEGGRGYEQYF. The CDR3 DNA sequence: TGTGCCAGCAGTGAAGGCGGCAGGGGCTACGAGCAGTACTTC.

This clone has just a few counts. V is TRBV20-1 and J is TRBJ1-1; D is unclear. Trimming took off 0 bases at V and 7 bases at J, with 6 bases between the two ends. The CDR3 sequence is 11 residues long. Germline values: CDR1 DFQATT, CDR2 SNEGSKA (reference sequence). DNA of the CDR3: TGCAGTGCTAGAGATCGGAGTGAAGCTTTCTTT. Translation gives CSARDRSEAFF.

The chain uses TRBV6-5 and TRBJ1-5; tentatively, D is TRBD1 (5 bases). The CDR3 length is 14 residues. The V gene lost 10 bases and the J gene lost 4 bases, with 17 bases spanning the gap. The V gene's germline CDR1 is MNHEY and CDR2 SVGAGI. In DNA, the CDR3 is TGTGCCAACCCATTTGCCAGGGTGAATCAGCCCCAGCATTTT. This codes for CANPFARVNQPQHF.

The chain recombines TRBV5-4 with TRBJ2-5; 9 bases match TRBD1. Per the germline V gene, CDR1 is SGHNT and CDR2 is YYREEE (reference sequence). V lost 7 bases to trimming and J lost 7 bases; unmatched junction nucleotides: 8. The CDR3 totals 13 residues. The CDR3 reads CASSRDRDGTQYF. The CDR3, as DNA: TGTGCCAGCTCCAGGGACAGGGACGGGACCCAGTACTTC.

This clone was seen a handful of times. V usage is TRBV11-3 and J usage is TRBJ1-6, with D maybe TRBD1 (6 bases). The CDR3 loop spans 13 amino acids. Germline CDR1 and CDR2: SGHNT and YENEEA. V lost 5 bases to trimming and J lost 8 bases, with 10 bases between them. DNA of the CDR3: TGTGCCAGCAGCAGAAGGGGGTATTCACCCCTCCACTTT. Its protein product is CASSRRGYSPLHF.

The rearrangement uses TRBV5-1 and TRBJ1-1; the match to TRBD1 covers 10 bases. With V trimmed by 0 bases and J by 3 bases, 5 bases remained unmatched. From germline, CDR1 is SGHRS and CDR2 YFSETQ. The CDR3 sequence is 16 residues long. The CDR3 sequence: CASSLAGTGVDTEAFF. In nucleotides, the CDR3 is TGCGCCAGCAGCTTGGCCGGGACAGGGGTGGACACTGAAGCTTTCTTT. Looking up the rest from reference TRBV5-1 and TRBJ1-1 gives the full variable domain: KAGVTQTPRYLIKTRGQQVTLSCSPISGHRSVSWYQQTPGQGLQFLFEYFSETQRNKGNFPGRFSGRQFSNSRSEMNVSTLELGDSALYLCASSLAGTGVDTEAFFGQGTRLTVV.

The V call is TRBV9, the J call TRBJ2-3; TRBD2 matches at 12 bases. The ends lost 2 bases at V and 4 bases at J; junction bases unmatched: 2. Germline V gene data show CDR1 as SGDLS and CDR2 as YYNGEE. The CDR3 sequence is 15 residues long. CDR3 coding DNA: TGTGCCAGCAGCGTGGGACTAGCGGGCGCAGATACGCAGTATTTT. Translation gives CASSVGLAGADTQYF.

As regards this clone: In the same sample, other DNA sequences code for this CDR3. The CDR3 is CASSSGTGVQPQHF. The CDR3, as DNA: TGTGCCAGCAGTTCCGGGACAGGGGTTCAGCCCCAGCATTTT. The V call is TRBV27, the J call TRBJ1-5; 10 bases line up with TRBD1. The V gene end was trimmed by 4 bases and the J gene end by 6 bases; junction bases not matched to a gene: 3. The CDR3 loop spans 14 amino acids. Germline V gene lookup returns CDR1 MNHEY and CDR2 SMNVEV (reference sequence).

The CDR3 DNA reads as TGTGCCAGCAGAGAAAGCGGGGGGGCTTACGAGCAGTACTTC. Translating gives CASRESGGAYEQYF. The V gene is TRBV6-1, the J gene TRBJ2-7, with 10 bases matching TRBD2. The V gene end was trimmed by 6 bases and the J gene end by 4 bases; junction bases not matched to a gene: 6. Germline CDR1 is MNHNS and CDR2 is SASEGT. This CDR3 has 14 amino acids.

As for this clone: Additional DNA sequences in this sample encode the identical CDR3. The chain is built from TRBV30 and TRBJ1-5, with D unresolved. V shed 2 bases and J shed 2 bases, with 4 bases lying between them. Per the germline V gene, CDR1 is GTSNPN and CDR2 is SVGIG (reference sequence). The CDR3 length is 12 residues. The CDR3 spells CAWSRGNQPQHF. CDR3 DNA sequence: TGTGCCTGGAGTCGGGGCAATCAGCCCCAGCATTTT.

The rearrangement joins TRBV4-1 to TRBJ2-7; no clear D gene. Germline CDR1 is MGHRA and CDR2 is YSYEKL. This CDR3 spans 15 amino acids. Trimming stripped 3 bases from V and 2 bases from J, with 14 bases between. CDR3 sequence: CASSQTLFNTYEQYF. The DNA of the CDR3 is TGCGCCAGCAGCCAGACACTCTTTAATACCTACGAGCAGTACTTC.